The rows below give T cell receptor beta chains drawn from one sample of a study of blood T cell repertoires in COVID-19. Sequenced by immunoSEQ multiplex PCR; TCRdb stores in-frame clones only, minus some. The sample has 320,000 or so clones, around nine tenths seen once. The source material was PBMCs or T cells enriched from blood (not recorded which). Receptors were obtained from a man aged 55 to 70 who had recovered from COVID-19. CDR3s include the opening cysteine and the closing phenylalanine or tryptophan. The order of the fields is clone size, D gene, V gene, J gene, CDR3 protein, CDR3 DNA. D genes are given only for firm matches. A clone size is listed for some rows: how often the clone was seen (once, few, many), or a class if it is expanded.

>-|-|TRBV2|TRBJ1-2
CASSDGTGGSWGDYGYTF
TGTGCCAGCAGTGATGGGACGGGAGGTTCTTGGGGGGACTATGGCTACACCTTC
>-|TRBD2|TRBV27|TRBJ2-1
CASRTLAEYNEQFF
TGTGCCAGCAGGACACTAGCGGAATACAATGAGCAGTTCTTC
>-|TRBD1|TRBV7-3|TRBJ2-7
CASSLGQVGGEQYF
TGTGCCAGCAGCTTGGGACAGGTTGGGGGCGAGCAGTACTTC
>-|TRBD1|TRBV18|TRBJ2-1
CASSPLGTDYNEQFF
TGTGCCAGCTCACCACTCGGGACAGACTACAATGAGCAGTTCTTC
>-|-|TRBV5-1|TRBJ1-5
CASSAGPPGGNQPQHF
TGCGCCAGCAGCGCGGGCCCCCCCGGAGGCAATCAGCCCCAGCATTTT
>-|-|TRBV6-2/TRBV6-3|TRBJ2-7
CASSYVRGWGYEQYF
TGTGCCAGCAGTTACGTCCGGGGGTGGGGCTACGAGCAGTACTTC
>-|-|TRBV6-5|TRBJ2-2
CASSRTRQLTGELFF
TGTGCCAGCAGCCGAACCCGACAGCTCACCGGGGAGCTGTTTTTT
>-|-|TRBV15|TRBJ2-5
CATSRGARAGVETQYF
TGTGCCACCAGCAGGGGGGCGAGGGCAGGGGTAGAGACCCAGTACTTC
>once|-|TRBV28|TRBJ1-1
CASSLSEGLNTEAFF
TGTGCCAGCAGTTTATCGGAGGGATTGAACACTGAAGCTTTCTTT
>-|TRBD1|TRBV24-1|TRBJ2-7
CATSDLALRDSSAYEQYF
TGTGCCACCAGTGATTTAGCCCTCCGGGACAGCTCAGCCTACGAGCAGTACTTC
>-|-|TRBV7-2|TRBJ2-5
CASSPWESRETQYF
TGTGCCAGCAGCCCCTGGGAGAGCCGGGAGACCCAGTACTTC
>-|TRBD2|TRBV9|TRBJ2-1
CASSDTSGSVYNEQFF
TGTGCCAGCAGCGATACTAGCGGGTCGGTATACAATGAGCAGTTCTTC
>-|-|TRBV7-9|TRBJ2-2
CASSSGVRTGELFF
TGTGCCAGCAGCTCAGGGGTTCGAACCGGGGAGCTGTTTTTT
>-|TRBD1|TRBV5-1|TRBJ1-4
CASSLGQGGSNEKLFF
TGCGCCAGCAGCTTGGGACAGGGTGGATCTAATGAAAAACTGTTTTTT
>-|-|TRBV4-1|TRBJ2-1
CASSQQTAGELGQFF
TGCGCCAGCAGCCAGCAGACAGCGGGCGAATTGGGGCAGTTCTTC
>-|-|TRBV19|TRBJ2-7
CASSRRGGDEQYF
TGTGCCAGTAGTCGAAGGGGGGGGGACGAGCAGTACTTC
>few|-|TRBV3-1/TRBV3-2|TRBJ2-7
CASSPGVYEQYF
TGTGCCAGCAGCCCCGGGGTCTACGAGCAGTACTTC
>-|TRBD1|TRBV6-1|TRBJ1-5
CASSDQGDQPQHF
TGTGCCAGCAGTGACCAGGGGGACCAGCCCCAGCATTTT
>once|-|TRBV2|TRBJ2-7
CASSEGRPYEQYF
TGTGCCAGCAGTGAGGGGCGGCCCTACGAGCAGTACTTC
>few|-|TRBV29-1|TRBJ2-5
CSVDLGAYQETQYF
TGCAGCGTTGACCTGGGGGCCTACCAAGAGACCCAGTACTTC
>few|TRBD1|TRBV28|TRBJ1-1
CASSPPVGTVEAFF
TGTGCCAGCAGCCCGCCGGTTGGGACAGTTGAAGCTTTCTTT
>-|TRBD2|TRBV28|TRBJ2-7
CASSFGTSGSREQYF
TGTGCCAGCAGTTTCGGGACTAGCGGGAGTCGCGAGCAGTACTTC
>-|-|TRBV21-1|TRBJ2-7
CASPPSGTDSYEQYF
TGTGCCAGCCCCCCCTCGGGGACAGACTCCTACGAGCAGTACTTC
>-|TRBD1|TRBV10-1|TRBJ2-4
CASSLEQGNIQYF
TGCGCCAGCAGTTTAGAACAGGGGAACATTCAGTACTTC
>few|TRBD1|TRBV5-1|TRBJ2-2
CASRLGQGGTGELFF
TGCGCCAGCAGGCTGGGACAGGGTGGCACCGGGGAGCTGTTTTTT
>-|TRBD2|TRBV7-6|TRBJ2-3
CASSLGLAGAPDTQYF
TGTGCCAGCAGCTTGGGACTAGCGGGAGCCCCAGATACGCAGTATTTT
>-|TRBD1|TRBV2|TRBJ2-5
CASSRTGVEETQYF
TGTGCCAGCAGTAGGACAGGGGTTGAAGAGACCCAGTACTTC
>-|TRBD2|TRBV6-2/TRBV6-3|TRBJ2-3
CASSLVGTRKTDTQYF
TGTGCCAGCAGTCTCGTTGGGACTAGAAAAACAGATACGCAGTATTTT
>-|-|TRBV12-3/TRBV12-4|TRBJ1-6
CASIRRYNSPLHF
TGTGCCAGCATCCGGAGGTATAATTCACCCCTCCACTTT
>many|-|TRBV11-2|TRBJ1-1
CASTVNTEAFF
TGTGCCAGTACAGTGAACACTGAAGCTTTCTTT
>-|-|TRBV6-5|TRBJ2-3
CASRGPTDTQYF
TGTGCCAGCAGGGGCCCAACAGATACGCAGTATTTT
>-|-|TRBV12-5|TRBJ2-1
CASGLGTGGPFEQFF
-
>-|TRBD1|TRBV10-2|TRBJ2-3
CASRDRGRTDTQYF
TGCGCCAGCAGGGACAGGGGCCGCACAGATACGCAGTATTTT
>-|-|TRBV30|TRBJ2-5
CAWSVPPGGAYF
TGTGCCTGGAGTGTACCCCCAGGCGGGGCCTACTTC
>-|-|TRBV24-1|TRBJ2-2
CATSDLWQTNTGELFF
TGTGCCACCAGTGATTTATGGCAGACGAACACCGGGGAGCTGTTTTTT
>-|TRBD1|TRBV19|TRBJ1-3
CASSDRGRGNTIYF
TGTGCCAGTAGTGACAGGGGAAGAGGAAACACCATATATTTT
>few|TRBD2|TRBV28|TRBJ2-2
CSAGTSALGTGELFF
TGTTCCGCCGGGACTAGCGCATTGGGGACCGGGGAGCTGTTTTTT
>-|TRBD1|TRBV19|TRBJ1-6
CASSFSGTGGSPLHF
TGTGCCAGTAGTTTCTCCGGGACAGGGGGCTCACCCCTCCACTTT
>-|-|TRBV6-5|TRBJ1-5
CASSYYGQSNQPQHF
TGTGCCAGCAGTTATTACGGACAGAGCAATCAGCCCCAGCATTTT
>-|-|TRBV18|TRBJ2-1
CASSPPSGIAYNEQFF
TGTGCCAGCTCACCACCATCCGGGATTGCCTACAATGAGCAGTTCTTC
>-|TRBD1|TRBV24-1|TRBJ2-1
CATSDYGQGAFFDRQFF
TGTGCCACCAGTGACTACGGACAGGGGGCGTTTTTTGATCGGCAGTTCTTC
>-|-|TRBV4-1|TRBJ1-2
CASSQDVTALSYGYTF
TGCGCCAGCAGCCAAGATGTTACAGCCCTCTCTTATGGCTACACCTTC
>once|TRBD1|TRBV19|TRBJ2-2
CATETRTGAGELFF
TGTGCCACCGAGACTAGGACAGGGGCCGGGGAGCTGTTTTTT
>-|TRBD1|TRBV19|TRBJ2-7
CASTKGDRGHEQYF
TGTGCCAGTACCAAGGGTGACAGGGGACACGAGCAGTACTTC
>-|TRBD2|TRBV3-1/TRBV3-2|TRBJ2-1
CASSPQLAGGLGYNEQFF
TGTGCCAGCAGCCCCCAACTAGCGGGAGGGCTAGGCTACAATGAGCAGTTCTTC
>-|-|TRBV19|TRBJ1-5
CAGGREGQPQHF
TGTGCCGGGGGCAGGGAGGGTCAGCCCCAGCATTTT
>-|TRBD2|TRBV7-2|TRBJ2-7
CASKFGRSSYEQYF
TGTGCCAGCAAGTTCGGGAGGTCATCCTACGAGCAGTACTTC
>-|TRBD2|TRBV5-1|TRBJ2-1
CASSLLAGSDGEQFF
TGCGCCAGCAGCTTACTAGCGGGGTCAGACGGTGAGCAGTTCTTC
>-|-|TRBV5-5|TRBJ2-7
CASSLGQGISYEQYF
TGTGCCAGCAGCTTGGGTCAGGGGATCTCCTACGAGCAGTACTTC
>-|-|TRBV28|TRBJ2-1
CASSLPVQLSYNEQFF
TGTGCCAGCAGTCTCCCCGTGCAGTTGTCCTACAATGAGCAGTTCTTC
>-|TRBD1|TRBV9|TRBJ1-4
CASSLTGGHEKLFF
TGTGCCAGCAGCTTGACAGGGGGCCACGAAAAACTGTTTTTT
>-|TRBD1|TRBV19|TRBJ2-1
CASRKDRGQVNEQFF
TGTGCCAGTAGGAAAGACAGGGGGCAAGTCAATGAGCAGTTCTTC
>-|-|TRBV2|TRBJ1-1
CASSVRGGDTEAFF
TGTGCCAGCAGTGTGAGGGGAGGAGACACTGAAGCTTTCTTT
>-|-|TRBV30|TRBJ2-7
CAWTPWASSYEQYF
TGTGCCTGGACACCTTGGGCCAGCTCCTACGAGCAGTACTTC
>-|-|TRBV18|TRBJ2-5
CASSPFSGKETQYF
TGTGCCAGCTCCCCCTTTTCGGGAAAAGAGACCCAGTACTTC